Listed below are T cell receptor beta chains from one sample, sequenced in a study of shared clonotypes between healthy human individuals. TCRdb's copy holds only in-frame clones and misses some; the assay was immunoSEQ multiplex PCR. The sample has some 660,000 clones, 73% seen once. Sample: memory CD4+ T cells sorted from blood. The receptors derive from a woman aged 25 to 39 in good health. Both conserved end residues are part of each CDR3.

v_call: TRBV5-1; cdr3_aa: CASSLSSGGYNEQFF
v_call: TRBV18; cdr3_aa: CASSPGTVGEKLFF
v_call: TRBV11-3; cdr3_aa: CASSFQGANTGELFF
v_call: TRBV14; cdr3_aa: CASSQDLTRAVGGRPPQYF
v_call: TRBV19; cdr3_aa: CASSPLAGVGYEQFF
v_call: TRBV7-2; cdr3_aa: CASSSDSYGYTF
v_call: TRBV5-1; cdr3_aa: CASSLQGTPQETQYF
v_call: TRBV28; cdr3_aa: CASSGTAGLHEQYF
v_call: TRBV7-9; cdr3_aa: CASKGQGGEKLFF
v_call: TRBV7-7; cdr3_aa: CASSPDRLQSGQFF
v_call: TRBV7-9; cdr3_aa: CASSLGQGTYEQYF
v_call: TRBV5-1; cdr3_aa: CASSGQSASTEAFF
v_call: TRBV7-6; cdr3_aa: CASSSHSGGGTDTQYF
v_call: TRBV7-2; cdr3_aa: CASSLGPAYGYTF
v_call: TRBV5-6; cdr3_aa: CASNRWDFSGANVLTF
v_call: TRBV7-2; cdr3_aa: CASSLGLRTEAFF
v_call: TRBV28; cdr3_aa: CATYNGGGLGYTF
v_call: TRBV10-3; cdr3_aa: CAISEFDRGPYEQYF
v_call: TRBV4-1; cdr3_aa: CASSQDAGTGFSGANVLTF
v_call: TRBV6-1; cdr3_aa: CASSPVLGTGELFF
v_call: TRBV28; cdr3_aa: CASTENTGELFF
v_call: TRBV5-1; cdr3_aa: CATRENSYNEQFF
v_call: TRBV5-1; cdr3_aa: CASSLVQGGLETQYF
v_call: TRBV13; cdr3_aa: CASSSYTRIAGKSSGANVLTF
v_call: TRBV28; cdr3_aa: CASFRERVSYNQPQHF
v_call: TRBV11-2; cdr3_aa: CASSAYRDNEQFF
v_call: TRBV28; cdr3_aa: CASSTASGRGEQYF
v_call: TRBV28; cdr3_aa: CASRGGQDNQPQHF
v_call: TRBV5-1; cdr3_aa: CASSPGTGTSYNEQFF
v_call: TRBV27; cdr3_aa: CASSTPKTSGSDEQYF
v_call: TRBV5-1; cdr3_aa: CASRSTSEAYEQYF
v_call: TRBV9; cdr3_aa: CASSVLDRDSPLHF
v_call: TRBV15; cdr3_aa: CATSRALIRSDLETQYF